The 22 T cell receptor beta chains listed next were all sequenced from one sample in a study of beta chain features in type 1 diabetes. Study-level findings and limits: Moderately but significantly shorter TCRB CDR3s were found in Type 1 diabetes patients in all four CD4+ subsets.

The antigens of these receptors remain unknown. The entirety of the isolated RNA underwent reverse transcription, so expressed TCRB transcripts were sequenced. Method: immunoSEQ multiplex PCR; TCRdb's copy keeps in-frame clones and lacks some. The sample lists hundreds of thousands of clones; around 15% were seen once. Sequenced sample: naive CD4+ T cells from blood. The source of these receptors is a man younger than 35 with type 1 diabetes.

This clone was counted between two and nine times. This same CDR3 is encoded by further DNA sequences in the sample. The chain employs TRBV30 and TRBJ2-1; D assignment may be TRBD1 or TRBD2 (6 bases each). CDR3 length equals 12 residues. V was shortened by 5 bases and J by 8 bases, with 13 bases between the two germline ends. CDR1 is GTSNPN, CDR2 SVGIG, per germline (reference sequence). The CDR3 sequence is CAWVEGGDEQFF. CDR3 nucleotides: TGTGCCTGGGTGGAGGGGGGAGATGAGCAGTTCTTC.

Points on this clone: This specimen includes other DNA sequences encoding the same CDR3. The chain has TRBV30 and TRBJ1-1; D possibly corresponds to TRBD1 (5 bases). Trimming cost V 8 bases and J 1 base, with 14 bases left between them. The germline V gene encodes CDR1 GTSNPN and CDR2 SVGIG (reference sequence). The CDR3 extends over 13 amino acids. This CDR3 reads CAGTRDTNTEAFF. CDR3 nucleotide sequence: TGTGCCGGGACCCGAGACACGAACACTGAAGCTTTCTTT. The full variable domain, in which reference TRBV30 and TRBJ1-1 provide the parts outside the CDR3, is SQTIHQWPATLVQPVGSPLSLECTVEGTSNPNLYWYRQAAGRGLQLLFYSVGIGQISSEVPQNLSASRPQDRQFILSSKKLLLSDSGFYLCAGTRDTNTEAFFGQGTRLTVV.

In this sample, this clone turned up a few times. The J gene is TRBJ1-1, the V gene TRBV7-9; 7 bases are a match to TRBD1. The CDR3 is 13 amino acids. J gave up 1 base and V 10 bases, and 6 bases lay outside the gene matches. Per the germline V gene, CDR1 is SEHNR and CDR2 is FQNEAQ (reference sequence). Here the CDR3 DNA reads TGTGCCACCTCGGGACAGCAGAACACTGAAGCTTTCTTT. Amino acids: CATSGQQNTEAFF.

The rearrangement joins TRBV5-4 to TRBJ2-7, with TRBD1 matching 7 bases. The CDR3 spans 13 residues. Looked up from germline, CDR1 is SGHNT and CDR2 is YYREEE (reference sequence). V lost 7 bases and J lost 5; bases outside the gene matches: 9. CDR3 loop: CASGRQGLHEQYF. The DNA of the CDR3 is TGTGCCAGCGGCCGACAGGGCCTCCACGAGCAGTACTTC.

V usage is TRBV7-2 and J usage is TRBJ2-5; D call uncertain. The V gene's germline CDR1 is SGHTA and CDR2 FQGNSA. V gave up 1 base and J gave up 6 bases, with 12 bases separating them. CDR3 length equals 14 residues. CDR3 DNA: TGTGCCAGCAGCTTAGTTGGAATCCCAAAGACCCAGTACTTC. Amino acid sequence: CASSLVGIPKTQYF.

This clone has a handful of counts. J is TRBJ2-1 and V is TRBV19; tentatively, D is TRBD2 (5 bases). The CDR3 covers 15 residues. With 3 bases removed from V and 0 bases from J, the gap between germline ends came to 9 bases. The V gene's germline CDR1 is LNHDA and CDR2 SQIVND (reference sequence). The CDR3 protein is CASSISSVSYNEQFF. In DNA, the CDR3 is TGTGCCAGTAGTATCAGTAGCGTCTCCTACAATGAGCAGTTCTTC.

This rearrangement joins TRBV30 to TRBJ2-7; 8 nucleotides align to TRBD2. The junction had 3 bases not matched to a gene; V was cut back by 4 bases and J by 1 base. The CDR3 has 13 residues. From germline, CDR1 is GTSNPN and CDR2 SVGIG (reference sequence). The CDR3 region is CAWTGGGSYEQYF. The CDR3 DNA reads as TGTGCCTGGACGGGAGGGGGGTCCTACGAGCAGTACTTC.

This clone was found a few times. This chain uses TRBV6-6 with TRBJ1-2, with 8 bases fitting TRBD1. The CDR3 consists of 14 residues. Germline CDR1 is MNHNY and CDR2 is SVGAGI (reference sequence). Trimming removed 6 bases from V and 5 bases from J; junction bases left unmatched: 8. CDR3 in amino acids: CASRGSDRGYGYTF. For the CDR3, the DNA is TGTGCCAGCAGGGGTTCAGACAGGGGATATGGCTACACCTTC.

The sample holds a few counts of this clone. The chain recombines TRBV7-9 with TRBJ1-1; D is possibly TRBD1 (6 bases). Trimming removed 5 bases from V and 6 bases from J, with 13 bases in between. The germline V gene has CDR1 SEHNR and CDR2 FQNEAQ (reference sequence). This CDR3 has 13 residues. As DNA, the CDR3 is TGTGCCAGCAGCCTAAGACAGGAACCTGAAGCTTTCTTT. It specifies CASSLRQEPEAFF.

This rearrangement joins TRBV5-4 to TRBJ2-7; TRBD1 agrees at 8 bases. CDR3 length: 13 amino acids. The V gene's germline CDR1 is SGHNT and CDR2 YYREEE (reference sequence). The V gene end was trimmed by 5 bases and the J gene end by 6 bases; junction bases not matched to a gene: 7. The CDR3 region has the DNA TGTGCCAGCAGGGGTGGACAGGGCTCCGAGCAGTACTTC. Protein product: CASRGGQGSEQYF.

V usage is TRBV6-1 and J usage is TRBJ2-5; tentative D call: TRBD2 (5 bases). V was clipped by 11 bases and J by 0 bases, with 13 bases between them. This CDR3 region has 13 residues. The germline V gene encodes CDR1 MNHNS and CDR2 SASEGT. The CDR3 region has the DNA TGTGCCGGGAAACGGGAACACCAAGAGACCCAGTACTTC. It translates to CAGKREHQETQYF.

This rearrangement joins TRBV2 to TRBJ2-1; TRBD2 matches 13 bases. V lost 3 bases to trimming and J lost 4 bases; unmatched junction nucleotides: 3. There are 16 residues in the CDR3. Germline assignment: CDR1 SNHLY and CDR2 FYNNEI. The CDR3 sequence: CASSEGLAGSYNEQFF. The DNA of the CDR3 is TGTGCCAGCAGTGAGGGACTAGCGGGATCTTACAATGAGCAGTTCTTC.

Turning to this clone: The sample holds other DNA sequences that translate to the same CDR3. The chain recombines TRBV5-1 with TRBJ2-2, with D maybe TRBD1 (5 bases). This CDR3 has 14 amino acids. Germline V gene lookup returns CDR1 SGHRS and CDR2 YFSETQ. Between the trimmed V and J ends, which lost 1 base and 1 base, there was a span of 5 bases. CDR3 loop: CASSLTGNTGELFF. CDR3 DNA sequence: TGCGCCAGCAGCTTGACAGGGAACACCGGGGAGCTGTTTTTT.

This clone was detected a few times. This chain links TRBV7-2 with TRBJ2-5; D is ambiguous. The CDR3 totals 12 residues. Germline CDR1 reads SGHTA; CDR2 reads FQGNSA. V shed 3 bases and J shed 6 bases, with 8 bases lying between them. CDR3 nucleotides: TGTGCCAGCAGCTTGGATCTTCAGACCCAGTACTTC. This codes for CASSLDLQTQYF.

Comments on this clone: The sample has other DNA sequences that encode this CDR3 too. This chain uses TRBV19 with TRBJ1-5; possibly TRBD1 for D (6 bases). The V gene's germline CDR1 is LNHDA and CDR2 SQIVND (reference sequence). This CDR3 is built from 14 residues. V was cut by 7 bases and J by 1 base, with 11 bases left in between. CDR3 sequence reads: CASTNRESNQPQHF. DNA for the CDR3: TGTGCCAGTACGAACAGGGAGAGCAATCAGCCCCAGCATTTT.

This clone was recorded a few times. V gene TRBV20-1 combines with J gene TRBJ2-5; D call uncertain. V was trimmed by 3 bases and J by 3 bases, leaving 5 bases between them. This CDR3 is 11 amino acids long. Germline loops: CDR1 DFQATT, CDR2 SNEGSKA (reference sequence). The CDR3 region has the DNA TGCAGTGCTAGGCTAGAAGAGACCCAGTACTTC. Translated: CSARLEETQYF.

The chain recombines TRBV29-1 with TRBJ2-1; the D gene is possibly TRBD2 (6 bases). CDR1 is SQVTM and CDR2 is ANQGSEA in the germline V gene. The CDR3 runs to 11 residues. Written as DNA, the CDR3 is TGCTTAGCGGTCTCCTACAATGAGCAGTTCTTC. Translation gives CLAVSYNEQFF.

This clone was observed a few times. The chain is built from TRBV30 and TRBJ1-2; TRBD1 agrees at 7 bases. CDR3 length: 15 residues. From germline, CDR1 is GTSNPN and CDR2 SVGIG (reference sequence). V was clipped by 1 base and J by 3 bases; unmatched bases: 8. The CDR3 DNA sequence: TGTGCCTGGAGTGCCCCCTTTCAGGGGGACTATGGCTACACCTTC. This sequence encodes CAWSAPFQGDYGYTF.

CDR3 sequence (DNA): TGTGCCAGCAGGTGTTACACAGATACGCAGTATTTT. Its protein is CASRCYTDTQYF. The V and J genes are TRBV21-1 and TRBJ2-3; TRBD2 was called by the table and not checked on the DNA. TRBV21-1 is an annotated pseudogene. The CDR3 runs 12 residues.

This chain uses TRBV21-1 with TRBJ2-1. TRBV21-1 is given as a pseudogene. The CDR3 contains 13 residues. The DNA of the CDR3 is TGTGCCAGCAGCCGCCGAAGAACCCTTGGGCAGTTCTTC. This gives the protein CASSRRRTLGQFF.

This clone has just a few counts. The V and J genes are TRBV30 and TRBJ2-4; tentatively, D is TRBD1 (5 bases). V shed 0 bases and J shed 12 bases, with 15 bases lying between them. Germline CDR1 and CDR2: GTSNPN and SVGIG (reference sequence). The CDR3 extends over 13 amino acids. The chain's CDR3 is CAWSVGRQSSQYF. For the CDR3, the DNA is TGTGCCTGGAGTGTAGGTCGACAGTCCAGTCAGTACTTC.

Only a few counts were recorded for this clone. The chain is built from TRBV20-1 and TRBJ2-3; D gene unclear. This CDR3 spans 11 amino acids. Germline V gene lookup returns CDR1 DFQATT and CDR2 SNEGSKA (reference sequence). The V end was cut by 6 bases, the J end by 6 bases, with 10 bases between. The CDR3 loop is CSAFRVDTQYF. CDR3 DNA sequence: TGCAGTGCCTTCCGAGTGGATACGCAGTATTTT.